This paragraph covers one T cell receptor beta chain sequence. Its antigen is not yet known. Nothing much larger sits one base from this clone, and base qualities are not available. This sample is part of a study of vaccination and CD4 T cells after COVID-19 (dated by TCRdb to the early 2020s). Background on the whole study: Every convalescent patient had a positive nasal swab PCR test for SARS-CoV-2, with mild disease in roughly 10 patients and severe disease in one. Participants received two doses of either the Pfizer-BioNTech BNT162b2 vaccine (n=8) or the Moderna mRNA-1273 vaccine (n=2). Post-COVID blood samples were collected from convalescent patients a median of around 100 days after diagnosis, with a range of roughly 35 to 161 days. Post-vaccine blood samples were taken a median of around 68 days after the second vaccine dose, with a range of roughly 14 to 250 days. The spike-specific CD4+ TCR repertoire was compared before and after mRNA vaccination in nine to ten COVID-19 convalescent patients and a handful of infection-naive healthy vaccine recipients. Control cultures used a CEFX viral epitope pool as positive control, an HIV-1 Nef peptide pool as negative control, or no peptide. The cultures were stimulated with overlapping spike peptide pools from SARS-CoV-2 and from the common cold coronaviruses HCoV-NL63, HCoV-OC43 and HCoV-229E. The convalescent cohort included six males and four females, with two Hispanic individuals, seven Caucasians, two Asians and one multiracial person.

Points the paper makes about the study in general: Of the vaccine-specific clones found in convalescent patients, nearly all (304 of 307) were mono-reactive for SARS-CoV-2 spike instead of being cross-reactive with common cold coronaviruses. In convalescent patients, a median roughly 83% of post-vaccine SARS-CoV-2-reactive clones were detected only after vaccination, and vaccine-specific priming was suggested by this finding. The study included relatively few convalescent patients and did not analyze early timepoints after natural infection. The median count of SARS-CoV-2-reactive clonotypes went up from approximately 22 after infection to 38 after vaccination, although the change was not significant.

Library method: PCR. TCR sequencing of DNA from cultured CD4+ T cells used the Oncomine TCR Beta short-read assay at the Johns Hopkins FTIC core. The QIAamp micro DNA kit was used to extract genomic DNA from the cultured CD4+ T cells. The Oncomine TCR Beta libraries from cultured CD4+ T cells were pooled using unique dual indexes and then sequenced on an Illumina iSeq 100. As for how the authors treated the data: Non-productive sequences were removed, and CDR3s not starting with C, not ending with F or W, or shorter than 7 amino acids were discarded. The MANAFEST web application identified antigen-specific clonotypes by comparing peptide-stimulated wells against reference wells and other culture wells. An FDR below 0.05, an odds ratio above 5, and a productive frequency above 0.1% in at least two of three replicate wells were required for clones to be considered positive. A clonotype was classed as cross-reactive if the clonotype showed significant expansion both in SARS-CoV-2 spike wells and in at least one common cold coronavirus spike condition. Using R version 3.6.1, CDR3 homology was evaluated through Levenshtein distances (stringdist) along with unrooted phylogenetic trees (ape). TCRdb's own reprocessing of the public reads used fastp at Q25 and MiXCR and kept productive beta chains. Rows are unified per CDR3 protein, each entry keeping the most common DNA and genes. The authors' filters were not applied to this entry. The sample table lists more than 15,000 distinct CDR3 sequences, more than 25% of them with a count of one. Together, the top ten hold 15% to 17% of the sample.

According to the germline V gene (reference sequence), CDR1 reads SEHNR and CDR2 reads FQNEAQ. The germline V and J ends show losses of 3 bases and 5 bases respectively, and no gene match explains 5 bases of the junction. From its cysteine to its phenylalanine, the CDR3 spans 14 amino acids. Solely the CDR3 DNA is kept, with 42 bases framed from the first base. Per the publication, the treatment or condition label means: roughly ten-day PBMC culture with coronavirus spike peptide pools or control peptides (ViraFEST assay). The ViraFEST assay, used in the study, expanded antigen-specific T cells with peptide pools and then identified the expanded clonotypes through TCR sequencing. The convalescent patients' positive SARS-CoV-2 PCR tests fell between March and December 2020, which was before the Alpha, Beta and Delta variants emerged in the United States. Each well held around 2 million PBMCs cultured in IMDM containing approximately 5% human AB serum and 9 to 10 IU/ml IL-2, with roughly 10 ug/ml peptide pools added. Half of the culture medium was replaced with fresh IL-2-containing medium on days 3 and 7. After about nine days of culture, CD4+ T cells were isolated by negative selection with the EasySep CD4+ T cell isolation kit. Ficoll-Paque Plus gradient centrifugation was used to isolate PBMCs from whole blood, and the isolated PBMCs were then either used fresh or cryopreserved at -140C. In general, triplicate wells were set up for every culture condition.

This receptor was identified in a human donor with COVID-19. The specimen sequenced was cultured CD4+ T cells from blood. The chain employs TRBV7-9 and TRBJ2-5; 8 bases in the middle match TRBD2. Here is the DNA: TGTGCCAGCAGCTTTCGTAGCGGGGAGGAGACCCAGTACTTC. It translates to CASSFRSGEETQYF.